Following are 28 T cell receptor beta chains from one sample sequenced in a study of ipilimumab plus nivolumab after autologous stem cell transplantation. The protocol was immunoSEQ multiplex PCR, while the TCRdb copy is restricted to in-frame clones and leaves out a portion. In the table there are fewer than 85,000 clones, nearly 85% of which are singletons. The material sequenced was PBMCs, taken in a trial of ipilimumab plus nivolumab as post-transplant consolidation. Receptor source: a male donor with diffuse large B-cell lymphoma.

V and J are TRBV28 and TRBJ2-2, with 9 bases that match TRBD1. V shed 3 bases, J shed 6 bases, and the junction held 8 bases outside the gene matches. From germline, CDR1 is MDHEN and CDR2 SYDVKM. This CDR3 is built from 16 residues. The CDR3 sequence: CASSFSRTGAPGELFF. The DNA of the CDR3 is TGTGCCAGCAGTTTTAGCCGGACAGGGGCGCCCGGGGAGCTGTTTTTT.

The chain recombines TRBV9 with TRBJ2-5; TRBD2 is a possible D gene (6 bases). V was clipped by 0 bases and J by 0 bases, with 9 bases between them. This CDR3 contains 15 residues. Per the germline V gene, CDR1 is SGDLS and CDR2 is YYNGEE. In DNA, the CDR3 is TGTGCCAGCAGCGTAGTTGCGGGGAACCAAGAGACCCAGTACTTC. Its translation: CASSVVAGNQETQYF.

The V gene is TRBV7-6, the J gene TRBJ2-3; a weak D match, TRBD2 (6 bases). From germline, CDR1 is SGHVS and CDR2 FNYEAQ. This CDR3 is built from 13 residues. V lost 5 bases and J 4 bases, leaving 10 bases between the germline ends. The CDR3 DNA is TGTGCCAGCAGCCCCGGGAGTCCAGATACGCAGTATTTT. Encoded protein: CASSPGSPDTQYF.

This chain's CDR3 is CASSIRWGQGNQPQHF. In nucleotides, the CDR3 is TGTGCCAGTAGTATAAGGTGGGGACAGGGCAATCAGCCCCAGCATTTT. The chain links TRBV19 to TRBJ1-5, with 8 bases that match TRBD1. The CDR3 is 16 amino acids. V lost 2 bases to trimming and J lost 2 bases; unmatched junction nucleotides: 5. The germline V gene encodes CDR1 LNHDA and CDR2 SQIVND (reference sequence).

The CDR3 reads CASSEDGQGGYQETQYF. Written as DNA, the CDR3 is TGCGCCAGCAGTGAGGATGGGCAGGGAGGGTACCAAGAGACCCAGTACTTC. The rearrangement joins TRBV10-2 to TRBJ2-5; 7 bases are a match to TRBD2. CDR1 is WSHSY, CDR2 SAAADI, per germline. V was clipped by 2 bases and J by 0 bases; unmatched bases: 9. The CDR3 loop spans 17 amino acids.

The CDR3: CASSQDRGLETQYF. The CDR3 DNA is TGTGCCAGCTCACAGGACAGGGGTTTGGAGACCCAGTACTTC. This chain links TRBV18 with TRBJ2-5; 9 bases match TRBD1. V trimming: 4 bases; J trimming: 5 bases; junction bases outside the gene matches: 5. CDR1 is KGHSH and CDR2 is LQKENI in the germline V gene. The CDR3 totals 14 residues.

Ten or more counts support this clone. J is TRBJ2-4 and V is TRBV5-1; D gene unclear. The V gene lost 7 bases and the J gene lost 0 bases, with 14 bases spanning the gap. The CDR3 is 15 residues long. From germline, CDR1 is SGHRS and CDR2 YFSETQ. This CDR3 is CASPGWSLAKNIQYF. The CDR3 bases are TGCGCCAGCCCGGGCTGGAGTCTAGCCAAAAACATTCAGTACTTC. Supplemented by reference TRBV5-1 and TRBJ2-4, the full variable domain reads KAGVTQTPRYLIKTRGQQVTLSCSPISGHRSVSWYQQTPGQGLQFLFEYFSETQRNKGNFPGRFSGRQFSNSRSEMNVSTLELGDSALYLCASPGWSLAKNIQYFGAGTRLSVL.

V gene TRBV7-6 combines with J gene TRBJ2-2, with TRBD1 as a possible D gene (5 bases). Germline V gives CDR1 SGHVS, CDR2 FNYEAQ. The ends were cut back, 2 bases at V and 1 base at J, with 8 bases in the middle. There are 15 residues in the CDR3. The DNA of the CDR3 is TGTGCCAGCAGCTTATATCAGGGGAACACCGGGGAGCTGTTTTTT. Its protein is CASSLYQGNTGELFF.

The gene calls are TRBV11-2 and TRBJ2-7; 9 bases map to TRBD1. CDR3 length: 14 amino acids. V shed 5 bases and J 5 bases; nucleotides not matched to a gene: 7. CDR1 and CDR2 from the germline V gene are SGHAT and FQNNGV. CDR3 protein: CASSRGQGTNEQYF. The CDR3, as DNA: TGTGCCAGCAGCCGCGGACAGGGGACAAACGAGCAGTACTTC.

The chain recombines TRBV2 with TRBJ2-7; TRBD2 aligns across 8 bases. The CDR3 is made up of 14 amino acids. The V gene's germline CDR1 is SNHLY and CDR2 FYNNEI. J gave up 3 bases and V 6 bases, and 7 bases lay outside the gene matches. The CDR3 loop is CASSGGVPNYEQYF. The CDR3 DNA is TGTGCCAGCAGCGGGGGGGTCCCAAACTACGAGCAGTACTTC.

The chain uses TRBV4-1 and TRBJ2-3; TRBD2 agrees at 11 bases. The V gene's germline CDR1 is MGHRA and CDR2 YSYEKL. J lost 3 bases, V lost 2 bases, and 10 bases had no gene match. This CDR3 region has 18 residues. CDR3 sequence: CASSQMIIAGGLTDTQYF. The CDR3 nucleotides read TGCGCCAGCAGCCAAATGATAATAGCGGGGGGGCTGACAGATACGCAGTATTTT.

This clone was seen ten or more times. V usage is TRBV30 and J usage is TRBJ2-4, with D possibly matching TRBD2 (5 bases). The germline V gene encodes CDR1 GTSNPN and CDR2 SVGIG (reference sequence). The CDR3 runs to 14 residues. V gave up 5 bases and J gave up 9 bases, with 20 bases separating them. The CDR3: CAWSPRGRGSIQYF. CDR3 DNA sequence: TGTGCCTGGTCCCCCCGGGGAAGAGGAAGCATTCAGTACTTC.

This chain connects TRBV9 to TRBJ2-3, with TRBD2 identical over 8 bases. Germline trimming cut 3 bases from V and 5 bases from J; bases unmatched to any gene: 5. This CDR3 spans 14 amino acids. CDR1 and CDR2 (germline): SGDLS, YYNGEE. The DNA of the CDR3 is TGTGCCAGCAGCGGCGGGGGGCTAGGAGATACGCAGTATTTT. Translated, it gives CASSGGGLGDTQYF.

This clone was picked up a small number of times. The J gene is TRBJ1-1, the V gene TRBV6-5; the D gene is possibly TRBD1 (6 bases). There are 15 residues in the CDR3. Per germline, CDR1 MNHEY and CDR2 SVGAGI. V lost 0 bases and J 4 bases, leaving 12 bases between the germline ends. The CDR3 region has the DNA TGTGCCAGCAGTTACTCGTCGGGGGCAGGCACTGAAGCTTTCTTT. It translates to CASSYSSGAGTEAFF.

The chain recombines TRBV5-1 with TRBJ2-2, with a weak D call TRBD1 (5 bases). The germline CDR1 and CDR2 sequences are SGHRS and YFSETQ. V dropped 0 bases and J dropped 4 bases, with 13 bases sitting between them. This CDR3 region has 16 residues. Here the CDR3 reads CASSLESQQGTGELFF. The CDR3 nucleotides are TGCGCCAGCAGCTTGGAGTCCCAGCAGGGCACCGGGGAGCTGTTTTTT.

In its sample, this clone was seen once. The chain links TRBV4-2 to TRBJ2-7; D is uncertain. V was shortened by 5 bases and J by 0 bases, with 8 bases between the two germline ends. This CDR3 region has 13 residues. CDR1 and CDR2 from the germline V gene are LGHNA and YNFKEQ. CDR3 sequence: CASSFGTSYEQYF. Written as DNA, the CDR3 is TGTGCCAGCAGCTTTGGCACCTCCTACGAGCAGTACTTC.

The chain employs TRBV7-3 and TRBJ1-1, with D tentatively TRBD1 (5 bases). V shed 0 bases and J shed 10 bases, with 21 bases lying between them. Germline V lookup: CDR1 SGHTA, CDR2 FQGTGA. This CDR3 is 16 amino acids long. CDR3 sequence: CASSLTSLEPPQGAFF. Written as DNA, the CDR3 is TGTGCCAGCAGCTTAACCAGTTTAGAACCACCCCAGGGAGCTTTCTTT.

CDR3 in amino acids: CASSRFHEDNEQFF. The CDR3 DNA follows: TGTGCCAGCAGCCGCTTCCATGAAGACAATGAGCAGTTCTTC. This chain uses TRBV4-2 with TRBJ2-1; D uncertain. Germline lookup yields CDR1 LGHNA and CDR2 YNFKEQ. Trimming cost V 4 bases and J 5 bases, with 12 bases left between them. This CDR3 contains 14 residues.

This chain connects TRBV29-1 to TRBJ1-4; no reliable D call. Between the trimmed V and J ends, which lost 7 bases and 2 bases, there was a span of 17 bases. This CDR3 spans 15 amino acids. Germline lookup yields CDR1 SQVTM and CDR2 ANQGSEA. CDR3 sequence: CSARLLHGTNEKLFF. CDR3 bases: TGCAGCGCCAGGCTCCTTCACGGGACTAATGAAAAACTGTTTTTT.

The rearrangement uses TRBV2 and TRBJ2-2; 11 nucleotides match TRBD1. V was pared by 6 bases and J by 7 bases, with 1 base of the junction left unmatched. The CDR3 has 13 amino acids. Germline-derived CDR1 and CDR2 are SNHLY and FYNNEI. CDR3: CASRGTGGGELFF. The CDR3 bases are TGTGCCAGCAGGGGGACAGGGGGCGGGGAGCTGTTTTTT.

There are a few counts of this clone. The chain has TRBV7-9 and TRBJ1-6; TRBD1 matches 8 bases. Germline V gives CDR1 SEHNR, CDR2 FQNEAQ (reference sequence). The V gene end was trimmed by 6 bases and the J gene end by 8 bases; junction bases not matched to a gene: 9. The CDR3 spans 15 residues. CDR3 loop: CASSPRTGRDSPLHF. In DNA form, the CDR3 reads TGTGCCAGCAGTCCCCGGACAGGGAGGGATTCACCCCTCCACTTT.

The chain has TRBV20-1 and TRBJ1-2; no clear D. The CDR3 spans 11 residues. Germline lookup yields CDR1 DFQATT and CDR2 SNEGSKA (reference sequence). The germline V and J ends were trimmed by 5 bases and 7 bases, with 11 bases remaining between them. The DNA for the CDR3 is TGCAGTGCTCGAGGACCTGGTGGCTACACCTTC. It codes for CSARGPGGYTF.

The count of this clone is one. The rearrangement uses TRBV2 and TRBJ1-6, with 8 positions matching TRBD1. Germline V CDR1 and CDR2: SNHLY, FYNNEI. The V gene end was trimmed by 6 bases and the J gene end by 10 bases; junction bases not matched to a gene: 5. The CDR3 contains 13 residues. The CDR3 bases are TGTGCCAGCAGCCGGACAGGGAACTCACCCCTCCACTTT. It encodes CASSRTGNSPLHF.

This clone has more than one count but fewer than ten. For the CDR3, the DNA is TGTGCCACCAGCAGAGGGCGACAGCTAAACACCATATATTTT. It encodes CATSRGRQLNTIYF. The V call is TRBV15, the J call TRBJ1-3; maybe TRBD1 (5 bases). Trimming removed 1 base at V and 6 bases at J, with 10 bases between. This CDR3 contains 14 residues. The germline V gene has CDR1 LNHNV and CDR2 YYDKDF (reference sequence).

This chain joins TRBV11-2 and TRBJ2-1, with TRBD2 matching over 11 bases. The germline V gene encodes CDR1 SGHAT and CDR2 FQNNGV. V dropped 6 bases and J dropped 7; count of bases not matched to a gene: 2. The CDR3 totals 13 residues. The CDR3 DNA is TGTGCCAGCAGACTAGCGGGAGAGAATGAGCAGTTCTTC. This codes for CASRLAGENEQFF.

The chain is built from TRBV18 and TRBJ2-7; 8 nucleotides agree with TRBD1. The CDR3 has 14 amino acids. Germline CDR1 and CDR2: KGHSH and LQKENI. V lost 5 bases and J lost 6; bases outside the gene matches: 9. CDR3 nucleotides: TGTGCCAGCTCAGGACAGGGATACCCCGGCGAGCAGTACTTC. Protein: CASSGQGYPGEQYF.

The chain has TRBV11-2 and TRBJ2-7, with a weak D call TRBD1 (5 bases). Trimming pared 0 bases from V and 0 bases from J, leaving 9 bases between. There are 15 residues in the CDR3. CDR1 and CDR2 (germline): SGHAT, FQNNGV. In DNA form, the CDR3 reads TGTGCCAGCAGCTTAGAGCTGGGGCACTCCTACGAGCAGTACTTC. Translation: CASSLELGHSYEQYF.

This chain joins TRBV4-2 and TRBJ2-3; D remains unclear. In germline, CDR1 is LGHNA, CDR2 YNFKEQ. The V gene lost 1 base and the J gene lost 3 bases, with 14 bases spanning the gap. The CDR3 consists of 16 residues. The CDR3 region has the DNA TGTGCCAGCAGCCAAGTTTCCGGCCGACGAACAGATACGCAGTATTTT. This codes for CASSQVSGRRTDTQYF.